This TCR beta chain comes out of a study of blood T cells in healthy people across ages. This clonotype was detected a few times. Primers used in a second PCR of roughly 6 to 12 cycles were a sample-barcoded 5' primer and a J-beta primer mix. TCRdb used MiXCR to reprocess the 5' RACE reads, holding one entry per CDR3 protein. The table has some 1.5 million distinct CDR3 sequences, roughly 27% seen once. Germline CDR1 and CDR2: MNHEY and SMNVEV (reference sequence). This CDR3 spans 15 amino acids. The V gene lost 0 bases and the J gene lost 9 bases, with 12 bases spanning the gap. Extraction of total RNA produced a minimum of 5 micrograms from each sample.

The chain recombines TRBV27 with TRBJ1-6; weak D call: TRBD1 (5 bases). The sequencing sample was made of blood. The TCR sequence derives from a woman aged 25 to 39 in good health. CDR3 in amino acids: CASSLSIGGGSPLHF. In DNA form, the CDR3 reads TGTGCCAGCAGTTTATCGATCGGGGGTGGTTCACCCCTCCACTTT.